These 8 T cell receptor beta chains were all obtained from the same sample, sequenced in a study of cytomegalovirus exposure and HLA in healthy donors. This PCR relied on a set of 60 Vbeta primers and 13 Jbeta primers. The assay was immunoSEQ multiplex PCR, and TCRdb's table has in-frame clones only and misses some. The sample gives under 300,000 clones, 80% to 95% of which show up once; about 1.7% is in the top ten. Sequences were obtained from PBMCs. The receptors here all came from a girl aged 2-9 years in good health and CMV-seronegative.

A remark on this clone: Compared with germline, one end of the junction differs, possibly owing to a read error. V usage is TRBV10-3 and J usage is TRBJ2-7; 7 bases match TRBD1. Germline loops: CDR1 ENHRY, CDR2 SYGVKD. The CDR3 spans 14 residues. This chain's CDR3 is CAITETGSTYEQYF. Here the CDR3 DNA reads TGTGCCATCACTGAGACAGGGAGTACCTACGAGCAGTACTTC.

The genes are TRBV5-6 and TRBJ2-1; the match to TRBD1 covers 8 bases. The CDR3 covers 16 residues. Germline V gene data show CDR1 as SGHDT and CDR2 as YYEEEE. The J segment lost 7 bases and the V segment lost 0 bases, leaving 9 bases of the junction unmatched. The CDR3 spells CASSLEGQGARNEQFF. The DNA of the CDR3 is TGTGCCAGCAGCTTGGAGGGGCAGGGGGCTAGGAATGAGCAGTTCTTC.

The DNA for the CDR3 is TGTGCCAGTAGTATTCAGAGACAGAACACCGGGGAGCTGTTTTTT. This codes for CASSIQRQNTGELFF. The chain is built from TRBV19 and TRBJ2-2, with D unresolved. The germline CDR1 and CDR2 sequences are LNHDA and SQIVND (reference sequence). The CDR3 covers 15 residues. V lost 3 bases to trimming and J lost 1 base, with 9 bases between them.

The chain couples TRBV23-1 to TRBJ2-6, with 9 bases that match TRBD1. TRBV23-1 is an open reading frame whose function is uncertain. This CDR3 region has 19 residues. Trimming at V came to 0 bases and at J to 3 bases, leaving 9 bases not matched to a gene. CDR3 sequence: CASSQSGQGKVFGANVLTF. CDR3 coding DNA: TGCGCCAGCAGTCAATCAGGACAGGGGAAGGTTTTTGGGGCCAACGTCCTGACTTTC.

Details on this clone: The identical CDR3 is also encoded by other nucleotide sequences in the sample. The chain joins TRBV18 to TRBJ2-5, with a possible D match to TRBD2 (6 bases). The CDR3 runs to 12 residues. Trimming removed 3 bases from V and 5 bases from J, with 7 bases in between. Germline CDR1 reads KGHSH; CDR2 reads LQKENI. The CDR3 DNA reads as TGTGCCAGCTCACCTGGAGGGGAGACCCAGTACTTC. Amino acids: CASSPGGETQYF.

Remarks on this clone: Other nucleotide sequences from this sample produce the same CDR3. J is TRBJ1-6 and V is TRBV7-2; 12 bases are a match to TRBD1. CDR3 size: 15 residues. The germline gives CDR1 SGHTA, CDR2 FQGNSA. V trimming: 7 bases; J trimming: 8 bases; junction bases outside the gene matches: 6. The CDR3 loop is CASKNGDRGHSPLHF. As DNA, the CDR3 is TGTGCCAGCAAGAATGGGGACAGGGGGCATTCACCCCTCCACTTT.

The J gene is TRBJ2-5, the V gene TRBV27; a weak D match, TRBD2 (6 bases). CDR1 is MNHEY and CDR2 is SMNVEV in the germline V gene (reference sequence). V gave up 3 bases and J gave up 2 bases, with 13 bases separating them. CDR3 length: 15 amino acids. The CDR3 DNA sequence: TGTGCCAGCAGTTTCGTTGGGGGGTCACAAGAGACCCAGTACTTC. Its translation: CASSFVGGSQETQYF.

The V and J genes are TRBV27 and TRBJ1-2; perhaps TRBD1 as D (6 bases). The CDR3 contains 16 residues. CDR1 MNHEY and CDR2 SMNVEV come from the germline V gene (reference sequence). Trimming stripped 1 base from V and 8 bases from J, with 20 bases between. In DNA form, the CDR3 reads TGTGCCAGCAGTTTATTCGCCGTTCAGGGGAAGGACGGCTACACCTTC. Translated, it gives CASSLFAVQGKDGYTF.